The 31 T cell receptor beta chains given below trace back to one sample, sequenced in a study of blood T cells in healthy people across ages. The use of a sample-barcoded 5' primer and a J-beta primer mix characterized a second PCR of about 7 to 12 cycles. TCRdb reprocessed the 5' RACE reads with MiXCR, giving one entry per CDR3 protein. The sample lists some 900,000 distinct CDR3 sequences, 48% occurring once. The sequenced sample consisted of blood. The receptor source for this set is a man younger than 45 in good health.

This clonotype was recorded a few times. V is TRBV18 and J is TRBJ1-4; D is ambiguous. V gave up 3 bases and J gave up 2 bases, with 7 bases separating them. The V gene's germline CDR1 is KGHSH and CDR2 LQKENI. The CDR3 length is 14 residues. This chain's CDR3 is CASSPRRTNEKLFF. The CDR3 region has the DNA TGTGCCAGCTCACCGAGACGTACTAATGAAAAACTGTTTTTT.

V is TRBV10-3 and J is TRBJ2-7, with TRBD1 matching over 9 bases. V shed 10 bases, J shed 6 bases, and the junction held 10 bases outside the gene matches. The CDR3 has 13 amino acids. Germline CDR1 and CDR2: ENHRY and SYGVKD. CDR3 sequence (DNA): TGTGCCACCAGCCCGGGACAGGGATTCGAGCAGTACTTC. This translates into CATSPGQGFEQYF.

The chain links TRBV29-1 to TRBJ2-5; D gene uncertain. V lost 5 bases and J lost 5, with 9 bases in between. The CDR3 runs 11 residues. Germline-derived CDR1 and CDR2 are SQVTM and ANQGSEA. For the CDR3, the DNA is TGCAGCGTTTCCAGATCGGAGACCCAGTACTTC. It codes for CSVSRSETQYF.

The chain is built from TRBV9 and TRBJ1-1; no clear D. The CDR3 has 14 amino acids. Looked up from germline, CDR1 is SGDLS and CDR2 is YYNGEE. V lost 0 bases and J lost 4, with 10 bases in between. In DNA, the CDR3 is TGTGCCAGCAGCGTAGACTTGGGGAGCACTGAAGCTTTCTTT. It yields the protein CASSVDLGSTEAFF.

This clonotype was seen only once. The V and J genes are TRBV5-4 and TRBJ2-7, with D maybe TRBD1 (5 bases). CDR3 length: 14 residues. Germline CDR1 is SGHNT and CDR2 is YYREEE (reference sequence). Between the trimmed V and J ends, which lost 3 bases and 3 bases, there was a span of 13 bases. The CDR3 DNA follows: TGTGCCAGCAGCTCTGAAGCAGGGATCTACGAGCAGTACTTC. It translates to CASSSEAGIYEQYF.

V usage is TRBV28 and J usage is TRBJ2-3; possible D gene TRBD2, 6 bases. The length of the CDR3 is 15 residues. V was clipped by 2 bases and J by 2 bases, with 11 bases between them. CDR1 and CDR2 (germline): MDHEN, SYDVKM. DNA for the CDR3: TGTGCCAGCAGTTTAGGCGGGACCCCCACAGATACGCAGTATTTT. Encoded protein: CASSLGGTPTDTQYF.

This clonotype showed up just a few times. V is TRBV20-1 and J is TRBJ1-4; no reliable D call. Germline V lookup: CDR1 DFQATT, CDR2 SNEGSKA (reference sequence). CDR3 size: 14 residues. Trimming stripped 3 bases from V and 8 bases from J, with 16 bases between. The CDR3 bases are TGCAGTGCTAGGGAAGGAGCGCAGTGGGAAAAACTGTTTTTT. Protein sequence: CSAREGAQWEKLFF.

CDR3 nucleotide sequence: TGTGCCAGCAGTGAAGTTTGGACAGGCAATCAGCCCCAGCATTTT. Protein: CASSEVWTGNQPQHF. The J gene is TRBJ1-5, the V gene TRBV6-1; D might be TRBD1 (6 bases). The germline gives CDR1 MNHNS, CDR2 SASEGT. Trimming removed 1 base at V and 2 bases at J, with 9 bases between. The CDR3 runs to 15 residues.

V usage is TRBV10-3 and J usage is TRBJ1-4; TRBD1 is a possible D gene (6 bases). Germline V gene lookup returns CDR1 ENHRY and CDR2 SYGVKD. There are 13 residues in the CDR3. The V and J ends lost 4 bases and 8 bases respectively, with 11 bases between them. The CDR3 loop is CAISGGQQEKLFF. The CDR3 nucleotides read TGTGCCATCAGTGGCGGACAGCAAGAAAAACTGTTTTTT.

This clonotype showed up just once. The chain employs TRBV9 and TRBJ1-1; no firm D call. CDR1 and CDR2 from the germline V gene are SGDLS and YYNGEE. There are 18 residues in the CDR3. Trimming stripped 0 bases from V and 2 bases from J, with 20 bases between. The CDR3 nucleotides read TGTGCCAGCAGCGTAGCGGTTATCGGCGGCGGCTCTAACACTGAAGCTTTCTTT. This codes for CASSVAVIGGGSNTEAFF.

The chain recombines TRBV6-5 with TRBJ1-4; tentative D call: TRBD1 (6 bases). The CDR3 is 15 residues long. Trimming pared 0 bases from V and 7 bases from J, leaving 12 bases between. Germline V lookup: CDR1 MNHEY, CDR2 SVGAGI. Here the CDR3 DNA reads TGTGCCAGCAGTTACTCTGGGGGCGCGGGTGAAAAACTGTTTTTT. This encodes CASSYSGGAGEKLFF.

This clonotype has more than one count but fewer than ten. The V and J genes are TRBV4-1 and TRBJ1-2; maybe TRBD1 (5 bases). The CDR3 length is 16 residues. Germline V gene sequence: CDR1 MGHRA, CDR2 YSYEKL. V was trimmed by 1 base and J by 0 bases, leaving 12 bases between them. The chain's CDR3 is CASSQVSAGSNYGYTF. CDR3 DNA: TGCGCCAGCAGCCAAGTTTCGGCAGGGTCTAACTATGGCTACACCTTC.

The gene calls are TRBV27 and TRBJ2-7; D ambiguous. Trimming took 3 bases from V and 1 from J, leaving 10 bases between them. The CDR3 is 14 amino acids. The germline V gene has CDR1 MNHEY and CDR2 SMNVEV (reference sequence). The CDR3 DNA reads as TGTGCCAGCAGTTTCCGCGGACGGTCCTACGAGCAGTACTTC. It specifies CASSFRGRSYEQYF.

The J gene is TRBJ2-1, the V gene TRBV27; no clear D. The CDR3 consists of 14 residues. Germline V gene sequence: CDR1 MNHEY, CDR2 SMNVEV (reference sequence). V was pared by 7 bases and J by 6 bases, with 16 bases between. Here the CDR3 DNA reads TGTGCCAGCATTCAAACGCGTGGAATCAATGAGCAGTTCTTC. Translated, it gives CASIQTRGINEQFF.

For this clonotype: The DNA is left out, because the CDR3 cannot be placed on it with certainty; the CDR3 is given as TCRdb lists it. V and J are TRBV20-1 and TRBJ2-1; TRBD1, the table's D call, lacks a check against the DNA. Per germline, CDR1 DFQATT and CDR2 SNEGSKA (reference sequence). Termini included, the CDR3 measures 16 amino acids. The CDR3 here is CSAKVVFGPGVNEQFF.

The V and J genes are TRBV29-1 and TRBJ1-6, with D uncertain. This CDR3 is built from 11 residues. Germline-derived CDR1 and CDR2 are SQVTM and ANQGSEA. The germline V and J ends were trimmed by 5 bases and 10 bases, with 9 bases remaining between them. The CDR3 nucleotides read TGCAGCGTTCCAGGAGGATCACCCCTCCACTTT. Its protein is CSVPGGSPLHF.

In its sample, this clonotype was seen a few times. V is TRBV29-1 and J is TRBJ2-1; possible D gene TRBD1, 5 bases. The V end was cut by 0 bases, the J end by 3 bases, with 15 bases between. The CDR3 contains 16 residues. Germline CDR1 reads SQVTM; CDR2 reads ANQGSEA. The DNA for the CDR3 is TGCAGCGTTGAAGATACAGGCAGGACATTCTACAATGAGCAGTTCTTC. Translation: CSVEDTGRTFYNEQFF.

This chain uses TRBV20-1 with TRBJ2-1; TRBD1 agrees at 7 bases. J lost 4 bases, V lost 6 bases, and 6 bases had no gene match. Germline CDR1 reads DFQATT; CDR2 reads SNEGSKA (reference sequence). The length of the CDR3 is 13 residues. The CDR3 sequence is CSAQTGIYNEQFF. In nucleotides, the CDR3 is TGCAGTGCCCAGACAGGGATTTACAATGAGCAGTTCTTC.

The chain joins TRBV20-1 to TRBJ2-7; D gene ambiguous. The CDR3 totals 13 residues. CDR1 and CDR2 (germline): DFQATT, SNEGSKA (reference sequence). V was clipped by 0 bases and J by 0 bases, with 6 bases between them. The CDR3 coding sequence is TGCAGTGCTAGAGACAGTACCTCCTACGAGCAGTACTTC. Its translation: CSARDSTSYEQYF.

On this clonotype: The missing conserved phenylalanine or tryptophan at the end of this CDR3 makes a read error likely. In DNA, the CDR3 is TGTGCCAGCAGACGACAGGGGGCAGGGGGTAACAGCATCTACGAGCAGTACTCC. Protein product: CASRRQGAGGNSIYEQYS. This chain links TRBV6-2 or TRBV6-3 with TRBJ2-7; 10 bases agree with TRBD1. Per germline, CDR1 MNHEY and CDR2 SVGEGT. This CDR3 has 18 amino acids. J lost 3 bases, V lost 6 bases, and 17 bases had no gene match.

The V and J genes are TRBV4-2 and TRBJ2-7, with a weak D call TRBD2 (6 bases). The CDR3 is made up of 14 amino acids. CDR1 LGHNA and CDR2 YNFKEQ come from the germline V gene. The V gene lost 1 base and the J gene lost 3 bases, with 10 bases spanning the gap. The chain's CDR3 is CASSQGTEGYEQYF. The CDR3 coding sequence is TGTGCCAGCAGCCAAGGTACGGAGGGCTACGAGCAGTACTTC.

This chain joins TRBV19 and TRBJ2-2; D ambiguous. The CDR3 spans 15 residues. Trimming removed 2 bases from V and 1 base from J, with 8 bases in between. Germline values: CDR1 LNHDA, CDR2 SQIVND (reference sequence). The CDR3 reads CASSILVKNTGELFF. CDR3 DNA: TGTGCCAGTAGTATATTGGTTAAGAACACCGGGGAGCTGTTTTTT.

V usage is TRBV5-4 and J usage is TRBJ1-2; 7 bases are shared with TRBD1. V trimming: 4 bases; J trimming: 5 bases; junction bases outside the gene matches: 8. Germline V gives CDR1 SGHNT, CDR2 YYREEE (reference sequence). The CDR3 has 14 amino acids. CDR3 amino acids: CASSPGLTGYGYTF. CDR3 nucleotides: TGTGCCAGCAGCCCGGGGTTGACAGGGTATGGCTACACCTTC. Together with reference TRBV5-4 and TRBJ1-2, the CDR3 gives the full variable domain: ETGVTQSPTHLIKTRGQQVTLRCSSQSGHNTVSWYQQALGQGPQFIFQYYREEENGRGNFPPRFSGLQFPNYSSELNVNALELDDSALYLCASSPGLTGYGYTFGSGTRLTVV.

The chain is built from TRBV20-1 and TRBJ1-4, with D possibly being TRBD1 (5 bases). This CDR3 comprises 14 residues. CDR1 is DFQATT, CDR2 SNEGSKA, per germline (reference sequence). Deletions cut 6 bases from V and 13 bases from J, with 24 bases between. The chain's CDR3 is CSAPGRASSEGLFF. The CDR3 bases are TGCAGTGCACCCGGCAGGGCCTCCTCAGAAGGACTGTTTTTT.

A remark on this clonotype: A much larger clone lies one base from this, so it may be a read error. V and J are TRBV6-5 and TRBJ2-3, with 9 positions matching TRBD1. J lost 5 bases, V lost 5 bases, and 5 bases had no gene match. There are 14 residues in the CDR3. Germline lookup yields CDR1 MNHEY and CDR2 SVGAGI. Here the CDR3 DNA reads TGTGCCAGCAGTGACACAGGGGGCATAGATACGCAGTATTTT. It is translated as CASSDTGGIDTQYF.

The rearrangement uses TRBV20-1 and TRBJ2-5, with 14 bases aligning to TRBD2. V lost 1 base, J lost 5 bases, and 12 bases stayed unmatched. CDR3 length: 18 residues. Germline V gene sequence: CDR1 DFQATT, CDR2 SNEGSKA (reference sequence). The CDR3 here is CSARATGTSGGHGETQYF. DNA of the CDR3: TGCAGTGCTAGAGCTACCGGGACTAGCGGGGGACACGGGGAGACCCAGTACTTC.

This sequence joins TRBV4-2 and TRBJ2-7; the D gene is possibly TRBD2 (6 bases). Germline CDR1 and CDR2: LGHNA and YNFKEQ. V was shortened by 2 bases and J by 0 bases, with 14 bases between the two germline ends. The CDR3 has 16 amino acids. Here the CDR3 reads CASSQFERATSYEQYF. The CDR3 DNA follows: TGTGCCAGCAGCCAATTCGAGCGGGCCACCTCCTACGAGCAGTACTTC.

The V gene is TRBV7-9, the J gene TRBJ2-2, with TRBD1 matching over 7 bases. With V trimmed by 5 bases and J by 7 bases, 13 bases remained unmatched. The CDR3 covers 16 residues. Germline lookup yields CDR1 SEHNR and CDR2 FQNEAQ (reference sequence). The CDR3 loop reads CASSPRRDSSDGELFF. CDR3 nucleotide sequence: TGTGCCAGCAGCCCGCGCCGGGACAGTTCTGACGGGGAGCTGTTTTTT.

The chain recombines TRBV6-6 with TRBJ2-7; 12 positions match TRBD2. The CDR3 is made up of 14 amino acids. Trimming took 5 bases from V and 7 from J; bases not matched to a gene: 6. Germline V lookup: CDR1 MNHNY, CDR2 SVGAGI (reference sequence). CDR3 loop: CASSRTSGVWEQYF. The CDR3 DNA follows: TGTGCCAGCAGTCGGACTAGCGGGGTATGGGAGCAGTACTTC.

This clonotype was counted between two and nine times. This chain connects TRBV18 to TRBJ2-5, with D hard to call. V was cut by 2 bases and J by 3 bases, with 7 bases left in between. The CDR3 has 13 amino acids. The germline V gene has CDR1 KGHSH and CDR2 LQKENI. Here the CDR3 reads CASSPGNEETQYF. The CDR3 DNA reads as TGTGCCAGCTCACCAGGGAATGAAGAGACCCAGTACTTC.

The rearrangement joins TRBV7-9 to TRBJ2-7, with TRBD2 matching over 8 bases. CDR1 and CDR2 (germline): SEHNR, FQNEAQ (reference sequence). Trimming took 2 bases from V and 0 from J; bases not matched to a gene: 9. The CDR3 runs 17 residues. CDR3 amino acids: CASSLKERGLSSYEQYF. The CDR3 bases are TGTGCCAGCAGCTTAAAGGAGCGGGGGCTTAGCTCCTACGAGCAGTACTTC.